This T cell receptor beta chain was recorded in a study of cytomegalovirus exposure and HLA in healthy donors. The PCR used 60 Vbeta and 13 Jbeta primers. Clones were sequenced by immunoSEQ multiplex PCR, and TCRdb holds only the in-frame ones, with some missing. The sample holds about 140,000 clones, roughly four fifths seen once. The V segment lost 5 bases and the J segment 5 bases; nucleotides outside the gene matches: 7. Germline values: CDR1 SGHVS, CDR2 FQNEAQ. The length of the CDR3 is 15 residues. General study points: In vitro testing confirmed three CMV-associated chains as specific for CMV antigens. Cytomegalovirus-associated TCR beta chains were listed, numbering some 150.

Remarks on this clone: Its matching antigen is unknown.

This chain uses TRBV7-8 with TRBJ1-4; 8 nucleotides match TRBD1. Sequencing was done on a sample of PBMCs. The TCR comes from a woman aged 45-65 years in good health and CMV-seropositive. The CDR3 reads CASSLRTGQNEKLFF. CDR3 coding DNA: TGTGCCAGCAGCCTCAGGACAGGGCAAAATGAAAAACTGTTTTTT.